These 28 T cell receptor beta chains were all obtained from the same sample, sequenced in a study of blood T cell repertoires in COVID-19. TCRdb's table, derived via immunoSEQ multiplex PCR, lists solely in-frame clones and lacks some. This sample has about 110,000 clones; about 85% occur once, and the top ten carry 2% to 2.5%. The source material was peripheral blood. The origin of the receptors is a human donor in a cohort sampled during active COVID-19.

The CDR3 nucleotides read TGCGCCAGCAGCTTTCCCCAGGGGGGAGCGAACACTGAAGCTTTCTTT. It encodes CASSFPQGGANTEAFF. The V call is TRBV5-1, the J call TRBJ1-1, with TRBD1 matching 7 bases. This CDR3 comprises 16 residues. J lost 1 base, V lost 2 bases, and 8 bases had no gene match. CDR1 and CDR2 from the germline V gene are SGHRS and YFSETQ.

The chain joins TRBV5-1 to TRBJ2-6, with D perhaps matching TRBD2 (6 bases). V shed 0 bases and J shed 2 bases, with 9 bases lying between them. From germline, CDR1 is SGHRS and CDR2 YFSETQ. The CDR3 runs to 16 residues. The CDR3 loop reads CASSLDSGAGANVLTF. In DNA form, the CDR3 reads TGCGCCAGCAGCTTGGATTCGGGGGCTGGGGCCAACGTCCTGACTTTC.

The CDR3 reads CASSPPVGNRVSNEQFF. The DNA for the CDR3 is TGTGCCAGCTCACCACCGGTGGGTAACAGGGTGAGCAATGAGCAGTTCTTC. The rearrangement uses TRBV18 and TRBJ2-1; D perhaps matches TRBD1 (6 bases). V lost 0 bases, J lost 6 bases, and 18 bases lay in between. Germline CDR1 reads KGHSH; CDR2 reads LQKENI. The length of the CDR3 is 17 residues.

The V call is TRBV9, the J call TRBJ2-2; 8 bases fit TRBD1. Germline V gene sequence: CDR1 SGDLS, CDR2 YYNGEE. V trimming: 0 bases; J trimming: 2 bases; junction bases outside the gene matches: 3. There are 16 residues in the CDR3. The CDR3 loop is CASSVGTGPNTGELFF. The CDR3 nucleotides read TGTGCCAGCAGCGTAGGGACAGGGCCTAACACCGGGGAGCTGTTTTTT.

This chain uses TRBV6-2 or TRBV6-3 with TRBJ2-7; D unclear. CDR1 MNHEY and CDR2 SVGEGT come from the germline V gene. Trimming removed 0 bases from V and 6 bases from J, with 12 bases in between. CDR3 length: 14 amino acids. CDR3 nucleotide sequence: TGTGCCAGCAGTTACTCCGCAGGTGGCACCGAGCAGTACTTC. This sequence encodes CASSYSAGGTEQYF.

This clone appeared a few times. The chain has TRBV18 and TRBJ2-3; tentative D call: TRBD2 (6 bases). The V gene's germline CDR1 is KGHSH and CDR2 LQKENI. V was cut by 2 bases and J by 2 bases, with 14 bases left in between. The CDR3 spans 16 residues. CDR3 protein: CASSPTAGTNTDTQYF. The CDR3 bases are TGTGCCAGCTCACCAACGGCGGGAACCAACACAGATACGCAGTATTTT.

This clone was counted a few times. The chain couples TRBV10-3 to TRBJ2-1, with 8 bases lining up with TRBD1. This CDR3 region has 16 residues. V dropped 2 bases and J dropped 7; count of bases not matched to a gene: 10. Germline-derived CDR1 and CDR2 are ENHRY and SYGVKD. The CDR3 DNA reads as TGTGCCATCAGTGAGAGCAGGGGGCTAATGGGGAATGAGCAGTTCTTC. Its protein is CAISESRGLMGNEQFF.

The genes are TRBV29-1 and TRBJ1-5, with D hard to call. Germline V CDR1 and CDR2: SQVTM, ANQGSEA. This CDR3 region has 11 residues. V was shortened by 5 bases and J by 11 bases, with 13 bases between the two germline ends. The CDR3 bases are TGCAGCGTTAACTACCCGTTGGCCCAGCATTTT. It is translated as CSVNYPLAQHF.

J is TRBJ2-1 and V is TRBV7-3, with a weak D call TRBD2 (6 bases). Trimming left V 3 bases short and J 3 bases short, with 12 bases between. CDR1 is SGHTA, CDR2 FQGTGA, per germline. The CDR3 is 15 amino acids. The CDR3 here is CASSLGLALYNEQFF. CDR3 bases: TGTGCCAGCAGCTTGGGACTCGCCCTCTACAATGAGCAGTTCTTC.

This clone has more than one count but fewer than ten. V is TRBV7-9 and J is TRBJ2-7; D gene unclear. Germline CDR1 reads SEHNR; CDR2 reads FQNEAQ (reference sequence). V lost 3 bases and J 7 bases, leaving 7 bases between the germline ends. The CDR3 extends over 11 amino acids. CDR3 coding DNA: TGTGCCAGCAGCTTTTACATGGAGCAGTACTTC. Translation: CASSFYMEQYF.

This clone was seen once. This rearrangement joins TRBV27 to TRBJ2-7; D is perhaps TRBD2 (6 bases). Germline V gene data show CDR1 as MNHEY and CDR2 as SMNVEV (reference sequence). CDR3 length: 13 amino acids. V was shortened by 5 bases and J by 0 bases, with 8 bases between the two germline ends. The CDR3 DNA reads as TGTGCCAGCAGTGTGGGGGGCTCCTACGAGCAGTACTTC. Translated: CASSVGGSYEQYF.

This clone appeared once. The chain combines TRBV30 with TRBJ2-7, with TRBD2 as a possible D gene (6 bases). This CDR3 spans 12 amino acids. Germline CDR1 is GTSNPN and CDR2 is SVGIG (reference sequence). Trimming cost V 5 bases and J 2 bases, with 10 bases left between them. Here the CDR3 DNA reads TGTGCCTGGGGATCGGGGGCCTACGAGCAGTACTTC. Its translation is CAWGSGAYEQYF.

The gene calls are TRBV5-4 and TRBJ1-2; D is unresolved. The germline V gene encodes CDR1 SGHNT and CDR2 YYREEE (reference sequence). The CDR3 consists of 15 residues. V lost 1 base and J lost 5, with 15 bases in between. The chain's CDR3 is CASSLRAAEGYGYTF. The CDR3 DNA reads TGTGCCAGCAGCTTGAGGGCAGCCGAGGGATATGGCTACACCTTC.

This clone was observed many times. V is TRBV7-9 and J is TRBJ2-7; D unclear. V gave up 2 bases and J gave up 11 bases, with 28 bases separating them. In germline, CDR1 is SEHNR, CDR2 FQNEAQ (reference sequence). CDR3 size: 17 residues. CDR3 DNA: TGTGCCAGCAGCTTAAATGGGCCGATGTTAGGCGCAAGGCGAGAGTACTTC. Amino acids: CASSLNGPMLGARREYF.

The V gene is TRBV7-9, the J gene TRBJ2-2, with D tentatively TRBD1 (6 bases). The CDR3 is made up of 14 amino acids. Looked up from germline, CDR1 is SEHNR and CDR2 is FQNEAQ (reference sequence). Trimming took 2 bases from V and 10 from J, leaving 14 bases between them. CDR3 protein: CASSLRDMQVELFF. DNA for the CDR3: TGTGCCAGCAGCTTACGGGACATGCAGGTGGAGCTGTTTTTT.

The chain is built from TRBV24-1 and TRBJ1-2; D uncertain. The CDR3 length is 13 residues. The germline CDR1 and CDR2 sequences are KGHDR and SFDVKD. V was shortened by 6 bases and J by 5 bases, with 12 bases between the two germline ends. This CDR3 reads CATSHSPAYGYTF. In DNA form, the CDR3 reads TGTGCCACCAGTCATAGCCCAGCATATGGCTACACCTTC.

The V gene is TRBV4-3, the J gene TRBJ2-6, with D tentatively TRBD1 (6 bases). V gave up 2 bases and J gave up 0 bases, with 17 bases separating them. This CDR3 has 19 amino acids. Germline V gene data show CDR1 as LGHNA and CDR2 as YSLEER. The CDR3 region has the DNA TGCGCCAGCAGCCAATTGGCAGGGACAACCACCTCTGGGGCCAACGTCCTGACTTTC. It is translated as CASSQLAGTTTSGANVLTF.

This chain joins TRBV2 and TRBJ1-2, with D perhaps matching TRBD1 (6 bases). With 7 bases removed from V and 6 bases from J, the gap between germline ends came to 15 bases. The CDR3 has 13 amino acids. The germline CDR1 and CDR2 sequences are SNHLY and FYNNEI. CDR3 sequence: CASIGTGRNGYTF. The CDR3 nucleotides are TGTGCCAGCATTGGTACAGGGCGAAATGGCTACACCTTC. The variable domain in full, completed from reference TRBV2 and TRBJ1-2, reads EPEVTQTPSHQVTQMGQEVILRCVPISNHLYFYWYRQILGQKVEFLVSFYNNEISEKSEIFDDQFSVERPDGSNFTLKIRSTKLEDSAMYFCASIGTGRNGYTFGSGTRLTVV.

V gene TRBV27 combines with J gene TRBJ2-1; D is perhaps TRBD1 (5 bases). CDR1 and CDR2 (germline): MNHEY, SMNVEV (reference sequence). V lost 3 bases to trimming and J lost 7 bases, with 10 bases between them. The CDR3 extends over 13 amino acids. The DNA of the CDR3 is TGTGCCAGCAGTTTGAGTCAGGGTAATGAGCAGTTCTTC. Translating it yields CASSLSQGNEQFF.

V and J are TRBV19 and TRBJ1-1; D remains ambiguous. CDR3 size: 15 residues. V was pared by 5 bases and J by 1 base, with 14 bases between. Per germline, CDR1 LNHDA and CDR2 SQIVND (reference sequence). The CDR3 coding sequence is TGTGCCAGTAGTCCCCTGTCGGCGGGGAACACTGAAGCTTTCTTT. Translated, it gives CASSPLSAGNTEAFF. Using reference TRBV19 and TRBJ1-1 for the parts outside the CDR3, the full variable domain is DGGITQSPKYLFRKEGQNVTLSCEQNLNHDAMYWYRQDPGQGLRLIYYSQIVNDFQKGDIAEGYSVSREKKESFPLTVTSAQKNPTAFYLCASSPLSAGNTEAFFGQGTRLTVV.

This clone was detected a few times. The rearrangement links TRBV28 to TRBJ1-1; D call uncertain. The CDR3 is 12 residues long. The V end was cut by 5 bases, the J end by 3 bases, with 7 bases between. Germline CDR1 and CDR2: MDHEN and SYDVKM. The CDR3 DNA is TGTGCCAGCAGTGTCCCCTACACTGAAGCTTTCTTT. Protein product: CASSVPYTEAFF.

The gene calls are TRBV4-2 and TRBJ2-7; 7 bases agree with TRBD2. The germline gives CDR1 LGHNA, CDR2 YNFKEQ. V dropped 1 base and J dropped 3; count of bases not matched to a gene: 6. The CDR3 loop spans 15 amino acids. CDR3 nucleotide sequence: TGTGCCAGCAGCCAAGGGACTAGTCTTTTCTACGAGCAGTACTTC. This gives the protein CASSQGTSLFYEQYF.

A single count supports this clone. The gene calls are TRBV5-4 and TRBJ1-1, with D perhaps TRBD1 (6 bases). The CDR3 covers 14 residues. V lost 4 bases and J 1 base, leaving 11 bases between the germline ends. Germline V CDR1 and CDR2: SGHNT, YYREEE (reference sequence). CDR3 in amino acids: CASSVTGQNTEAFF. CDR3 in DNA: TGTGCCAGCAGCGTAACAGGGCAGAACACTGAAGCTTTCTTT.

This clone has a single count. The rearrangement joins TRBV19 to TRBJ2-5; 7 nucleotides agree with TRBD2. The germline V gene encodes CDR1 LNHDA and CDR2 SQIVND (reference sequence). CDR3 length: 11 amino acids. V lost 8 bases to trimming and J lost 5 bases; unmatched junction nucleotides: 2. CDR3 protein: CASGLVETQYF. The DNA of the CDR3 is TGTGCCAGTGGACTAGTTGAGACCCAGTACTTC.

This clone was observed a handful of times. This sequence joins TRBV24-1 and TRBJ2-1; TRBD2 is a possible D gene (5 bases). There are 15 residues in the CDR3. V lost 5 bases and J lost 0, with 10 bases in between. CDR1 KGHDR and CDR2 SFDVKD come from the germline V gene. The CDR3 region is CATSGGKGSYNEQFF. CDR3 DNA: TGTGCCACCAGTGGAGGGAAGGGCTCCTACAATGAGCAGTTCTTC.

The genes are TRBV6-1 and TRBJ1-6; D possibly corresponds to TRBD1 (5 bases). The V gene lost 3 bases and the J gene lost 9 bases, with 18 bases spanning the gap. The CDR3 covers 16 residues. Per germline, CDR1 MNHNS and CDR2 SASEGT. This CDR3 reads CASSEDTANPRSPLHF. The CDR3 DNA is TGTGCCAGCAGTGAGGACACCGCCAATCCTCGTTCACCCCTCCACTTT.

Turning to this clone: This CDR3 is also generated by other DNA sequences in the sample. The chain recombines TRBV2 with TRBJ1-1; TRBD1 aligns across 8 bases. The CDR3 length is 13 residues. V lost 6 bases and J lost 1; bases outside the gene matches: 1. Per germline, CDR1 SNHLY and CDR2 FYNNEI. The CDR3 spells CASSGQGNTEAFF. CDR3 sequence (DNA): TGTGCCAGCAGCGGACAGGGGAACACTGAAGCTTTCTTT.

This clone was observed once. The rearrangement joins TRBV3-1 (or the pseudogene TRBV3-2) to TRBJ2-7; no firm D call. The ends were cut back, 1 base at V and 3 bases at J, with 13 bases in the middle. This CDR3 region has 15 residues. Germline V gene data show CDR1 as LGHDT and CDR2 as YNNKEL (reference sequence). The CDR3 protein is CASSQVSSNSYEQYF. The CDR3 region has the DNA TGTGCCAGCAGCCAAGTGTCCTCAAACAGCTACGAGCAGTACTTC.